These 10 T cell receptor beta chains originate from one sample sequenced in a study of regulatory T cells in long-lasting Graves disease. This sample's time point: persistent/refractory GD, antithyroid drugs over 5 years with positive TRAb. Researchers made the TCR library from RNA that was extracted from PBMCs. Investigators prepared the TCR beta libraries by applying iRepertoire HTBI primers and Arm-PCR of CDR3 regions. One entry per CDR3 protein results from TCRdb running MiXCR on the multiplex PCR reads. The sample shows hundreds of thousands of distinct CDR3 sequences, about 20% of them seen only once. The sequencing here drew on peripheral blood mononuclear cells (PBMCs), taken when the disease was refractory, from a patient treated with antithyroid drugs. The receptors were gathered from a female donor with Graves disease.

This clonotype was observed many times. This chain joins TRBV7-8 and TRBJ1-5; D is uncertain. From germline, CDR1 is SGHVS and CDR2 FQNEAQ. The CDR3 totals 14 residues. Trimming shortened V by 1 base and J by 2 bases, and 6 bases separated the two germline ends. Here the CDR3 reads CASSLEQRNQPQHF. CDR3 coding DNA: TGTGCCAGCAGCTTAGAACAGCGCAATCAGCCCCAGCATTTT.

This chain links TRBV19 with TRBJ1-2; TRBD1 agrees at 8 bases. Unmatched junction bases numbered 6, after V lost 3 bases and J lost 3 bases. Germline CDR1 reads LNHDA; CDR2 reads SQIVND (reference sequence). The CDR3 runs 15 residues. CDR3 nucleotides: TGTGCCAGTAGTATTTTACCGGACAGGGACTATGGCTACACCTTC. Translating it yields CASSILPDRDYGYTF.

This clonotype has only a few counts. This chain connects TRBV20-1 to TRBJ2-7; 16 bases are a match to TRBD2. Unmatched junction bases numbered 5, after V lost 6 bases and J lost 0 bases. The CDR3 is 16 amino acids. Germline V gene lookup returns CDR1 DFQATT and CDR2 SNEGSKA (reference sequence). The CDR3 loop reads CSAVGTSGRASYEQYF. As DNA, the CDR3 is TGCAGTGCGGTCGGGACTAGCGGGAGGGCCTCCTACGAGCAGTACTTC.

This sequence joins TRBV29-1 and TRBJ2-7; TRBD2 matches 7 bases. After removal of 6 bases from V and 0 bases from J, the junction contained 8 bases not matched to a gene. Germline V gene sequence: CDR1 SQVTM, CDR2 ANQGSEA. The CDR3 is 14 amino acids. CDR3 residues: CSVELAESSYEQYF. CDR3 nucleotide sequence: TGCAGCGTAGAGCTAGCGGAGAGCTCCTACGAGCAGTACTTC.

The V call is TRBV28, the J call TRBJ2-1; 8 positions agree with TRBD2. This CDR3 region has 16 residues. The junction had 7 bases not matched to a gene; V was cut back by 6 bases and J by 0 bases. Germline CDR1 reads MDHEN; CDR2 reads SYDVKM. This CDR3 reads CASSTPSGPSYNEQFF. CDR3 bases: TGTGCCAGCAGCACCCCTAGCGGGCCCTCCTACAATGAGCAGTTCTTC.

The chain has TRBV20-1 and TRBJ2-6; D not resolved. V was pared by 6 bases and J by 0 bases, with 9 bases between. In germline, CDR1 is DFQATT, CDR2 SNEGSKA (reference sequence). This CDR3 spans 14 amino acids. The CDR3, as DNA: TGCAGTGCGCCAAGAGGCTCTGGGGCCAACGTCCTGACTTTC. Amino acid sequence: CSAPRGSGANVLTF.

The chain combines TRBV29-1 with TRBJ1-5; D is uncertain. Germline CDR1 and CDR2: SQVTM and ANQGSEA. CDR3 length: 11 amino acids. With 4 bases removed from V and 7 bases from J, the gap between germline ends came to 8 bases. The CDR3 DNA is TGCAGCGTTGTATATGCGCAGCCCCAGCATTTT. Translation: CSVVYAQPQHF.

The J gene is TRBJ2-7, the V gene TRBV6-1; possibly TRBD2 for D (6 bases). This CDR3 contains 12 residues. V lost 6 bases and J 9 bases, leaving 15 bases between the germline ends. CDR1 and CDR2 (germline): MNHNS, SASEGT. CDR3 DNA sequence: TGTGCCAGCAGCGACGGTCCCGGGGGGCAGTACTTC. It translates to CASSDGPGGQYF.

This clonotype was observed a handful of times. The chain is built from TRBV5-1 and TRBJ1-6, with 7 bases aligning to TRBD1. This CDR3 has 14 amino acids. The germline V gene encodes CDR1 SGHRS and CDR2 YFSETQ. With V trimmed by 4 bases and J by 8 bases, 6 bases remained unmatched. This CDR3 reads CASSKTGIDSPLHF. As DNA, the CDR3 is TGCGCCAGCAGCAAGACAGGGATTGATTCACCCCTCCACTTT.

A remark on this clonotype: At one of its ends the junction is not consistent with the germline gene, which may arise from a read error. The gene calls are TRBV15 and TRBJ2-2; D ambiguous. The germline gives CDR1 LNHNV, CDR2 YYDKDF (reference sequence). The CDR3 covers 14 residues. CDR3 amino acids: CATGREQHTGELFF. The CDR3 coding sequence is TGTGCCACCGGCAGAGAACAGCACACCGGGGAGCTGTTTTTT. The entire variable domain, with the rest obtained from reference TRBV15 and TRBJ2-2, is as follows: DAMVIQNPRYQVTQFGKPVTLSCSQTLNHNVMYWYQQKSSQAPKLLFHYYDKDFNNEADTPDNFQSRRPNTSFCFLDIRSPGLGDTAMYLCATGREQHTGELFFGEGSRLTVL.